This is a list of T cell receptor beta chains from one sample in a study of cytomegalovirus exposure and HLA in healthy donors. Only in-frame clones appear in the TCRdb table, and some are missing; sequencing was by immunoSEQ multiplex PCR. The sample has about 130,000 clones, around 79% seen once. Specimen: PBMCs. These TCRs come from a woman in her 40s in good health and CMV-seronegative. The CDR3 runs from the conserved cysteine through the conserved F or W. The D gene is left open where the match is weak. Clone sizes are given selectively: once, few, many, or a class where the clone is expanded.

abundance	v_gene	j_gene	d_gene	CDR3aa	CDR3nt
once	TRBV10-2	TRBJ1-2	.	CASSESVQGNYGYTF	TGCGCCAGCAGTGAGAGCGTCCAGGGAAACTATGGCTACACCTTC
.	TRBV19	TRBJ2-7	.	CASSTLGGGGEQYF	TGTGCCAGTAGTACCCTCGGCGGCGGAGGCGAGCAGTACTTC
.	TRBV25-1	TRBJ1-1	.	CASSDRTEAFF	TGTGCCAGCAGTGATAGAACTGAAGCTTTCTTT
.	TRBV7-8	TRBJ1-2	.	CASSQRRQIHYGYTF	TGTGCCAGCAGCCAGAGACGACAGATCCACTATGGCTACACCTTC
.	TRBV19	TRBJ1-1	TRBD1	CASSPGTGGWGTEAFF	TGTGCCAGTTCCCCTGGGACAGGGGGCTGGGGCACTGAAGCTTTCTTT
.	TRBV12-5	TRBJ2-2	TRBD1	CASGSTGGTGELFF	TGTGCTAGTGGTAGCACAGGGGGCACCGGGGAGCTGTTTTTT
.	TRBV5-1	TRBJ1-2	.	CASSLEGYGYTF	TGCGCCAGCAGCCTCGAGGGTTATGGCTACACCTTC
.	TRBV7-9	TRBJ1-2	.	CASSLTEGNYGYTF	TGTGCCAGCAGCTTAACGGAGGGAAACTATGGCTACACCTTC
.	TRBV5-1	TRBJ2-1	.	CASSLGGTSSHEQFF	TGCGCCAGCAGCTTGGGAGGGACATCTAGTCATGAGCAGTTCTTC
few	TRBV4-1	TRBJ2-1	TRBD2	CASSQVNGGNEQFF	TGCGCCAGCAGCCAAGTCAACGGGGGGAATGAGCAGTTCTTC
.	TRBV18	TRBJ1-5	.	CASSPQKQIYQPQHF	TGTGCCAGCTCACCACAAAAACAGATATATCAGCCCCAGCATTTT
.	TRBV7-9	TRBJ2-7	TRBD1	CASSTLTGTGGHEQYF	TGTGCCAGCAGCACATTGACCGGGACAGGGGGCCACGAGCAGTACTTC
.	TRBV7-3	TRBJ2-2	TRBD2	CASSFSGGPNTGELFF	TGTGCCAGCAGCTTTAGCGGGGGGCCGAACACCGGGGAGCTGTTTTTT
.	TRBV9	TRBJ1-1	TRBD1	CASSVPDRGDTEAFF	TGTGCCAGCAGCGTGCCGGACAGGGGTGACACTGAAGCTTTCTTT
.	TRBV9	TRBJ1-4	TRBD1	CASSGRTGSNEKLFF	TGTGCCAGCAGCGGGAGGACAGGGAGTAATGAAAAACTGTTTTTT
.	TRBV5-1	TRBJ2-7	.	CASSLVQGGEQYF	TGCGCCAGCAGCTTGGTCCAGGGGGGCGAGCAGTACTTC
.	TRBV5-6	TRBJ2-7	.	CASSLGERGTYEQYF	TGTGCCAGCAGCTTGGGGGAGAGAGGTACGTACGAGCAGTACTTC
.	TRBV7-9	TRBJ1-6	TRBD1	CASSLDRGTGNSPLHF	TGTGCCAGCAGCTTAGATCGTGGGACAGGGAATTCACCCCTCCACTTT
.	TRBV2	TRBJ1-2	.	CASRKDGDGYTF	TGTGCCAGCAGGAAAGACGGGGATGGCTACACCTTC
.	TRBV5-6	TRBJ2-7	.	CASSLMYSYEQYF	TGTGCCAGCAGCTTGATGTACTCCTACGAGCAGTACTTC
.	TRBV27	TRBJ1-1	TRBD1	CASTRTGTSTEAFF	TGTGCCAGCACTCGGACAGGGACGAGCACTGAAGCTTTCTTT
.	TRBV10-3	TRBJ1-1	.	CAISDSDSLGTEAFF	TGTGCCATCAGTGATTCAGACAGCCTTGGCACTGAAGCTTTCTTT
.	TRBV7-8	TRBJ2-7	.	CASSSDRSEQYF	TGTGCCAGCAGCTCGGACAGATCCGAGCAGTACTTC
.	TRBV7-2	TRBJ2-2	TRBD2	CASSFLGLAGPGELFF	TGTGCCAGCAGCTTTCTGGGACTAGCAGGACCCGGGGAGCTGTTTTTT
.	TRBV6-5	TRBJ2-7	.	CASSYSYDISYEQYF	TGTGCCAGCAGTTACTCGTATGACATCTCCTACGAGCAGTACTTC
.	TRBV14	TRBJ1-1	.	CASSQDQGEYTEAFF	TGTGCCAGCAGCCAAGATCAAGGGGAATACACTGAAGCTTTCTTT
.	TRBV7-9	TRBJ1-1	.	CASSPLSLNTEAFF	TGTGCCAGCAGCCCCCTGTCCCTGAACACTGAAGCTTTCTTT
.	TRBV7-6	TRBJ2-7	.	CASSILTGHPSYEQYF	TGTGCCAGCAGCATTCTGACAGGCCATCCTTCTTACGAGCAGTACTTC
once	TRBV4-2	TRBJ2-3	.	CASSQAGASTDTQYF	TGTGCCAGCAGCCAAGCGGGAGCTAGCACAGATACGCAGTATTTT
.	TRBV6-5	TRBJ1-3	.	CASSPPGESIYF	TGTGCCAGCAGTCCTCCTGGAGAATCCATATATTTT
.	TRBV28	TRBJ1-5	.	CASSRGGATYQPQHF	TGTGCCAGCAGTCGCGGGGGGGCAACCTATCAGCCCCAGCATTTT
.	TRBV5-1	TRBJ2-3	TRBD2	CASSLADREDTDTQYF	TGCGCCAGCAGCTTGGCGGATCGGGAGGATACAGATACGCAGTATTTT
.	TRBV18	TRBJ1-2	TRBD1	CASSPLPGQGVYGYTF	TGTGCCAGCTCACCACTCCCGGGACAGGGGGTATATGGCTACACCTTC
.	TRBV15	TRBJ2-7	TRBD2	CATSRDPAGGPAEQYF	TGTGCCACCAGCAGAGATCCCGCGGGGGGGCCCGCCGAGCAGTACTTC
.	TRBV30	TRBJ1-1	TRBD1	CAWIWPGGNTEAFF	TGTGCCTGGATATGGCCAGGGGGGAACACTGAAGCTTTCTTT
.	TRBV7-9	TRBJ2-6	.	CASSRGDSPVRANVLTF	TGTGCCAGCAGCCGAGGGGACTCCCCCGTCCGGGCCAACGTCCTGACTTTC
.	TRBV6-5	TRBJ2-7	.	CASRRGTIRTYEQYF	TGTGCCAGCAGAAGGGGGACTATCCGCACCTACGAGCAGTACTTC
.	TRBV5-6	TRBJ1-5	TRBD1	CASSFTGTGINQPQHF	TGTGCCAGCAGCTTTACCGGGACAGGGATAAATCAGCCCCAGCATTTT
.	TRBV29-1	TRBJ2-7	TRBD1	CSVGGQGNYEQYF	TGCAGCGTTGGGGGACAGGGTAACTACGAGCAGTACTTC
.	TRBV4-1	TRBJ1-2	.	CASSQPFAQGYGYTF	TGCGCCAGCAGCCAACCGTTCGCTCAGGGCTATGGCTACACCTTC
once	TRBV7-9	TRBJ1-2	.	CASSPPRGVGYTF	TGTGCCAGCAGCCCACCCCGGGGAGTGGGCTACACCTTC
.	TRBV5-1	TRBJ2-7	TRBD2	CASSLGGGPPREQYF	TGCGCCAGCAGCTTGGGGGGAGGGCCACCGCGCGAGCAGTACTTC
.	TRBV20-1	TRBJ2-1	TRBD2	CSARGGGKQFF	TGCAGTGCTAGGGGCGGGGGAAAGCAGTTCTTC
.	TRBV19	TRBJ2-3	.	CASSISPDRWADTQYF	TGTGCCAGTAGTATATCCCCGGACAGATGGGCAGATACGCAGTATTTT
.	TRBV7-3	TRBJ2-1	.	CASSRNGGSYNEQFF	TGTGCCAGCAGCCGGAACGGGGGCTCCTACAATGAGCAGTTCTTC
.	TRBV9	TRBJ1-6	.	CASSVGSDNSPLHF	TGTGCCAGCAGCGTAGGGTCAGATAATTCACCCCTCCACTTT
.	TRBV4-2	TRBJ2-3	.	CASSSRLFRGTDTQYF	TGTGCCAGCAGCTCCCGACTCTTCCGCGGGACAGATACGCAGTATTTT